This TCR beta chain was recovered during a study of OX40 agonist ivuxolimab in advanced cancers. For the study at large: Participants averaged approximately 65 years of age (range roughly 23 to 90) and were over 75% male. Patients achieving partial responses numbered three: one hepatocellular carcinoma case and two cutaneous melanoma cases.

Relative to its sample, this clone is medium-sized. Its antigen is currently unknown. Exclusion of a patient followed from autoimmune disease history or systemic immunosuppression. Study findings and constraints: Clonal expansion from baseline to week 6 occurred in both CD4+ and CD8+ T cells.

Sequenced by immunoSEQ multiplex PCR; TCRdb stores in-frame clones only, minus some. The sample lists roughly 60,000 clones, over 75% occurring once. The CDR3 has 14 amino acids. Trimming stripped 4 bases from V and 0 bases from J, with 10 bases between. CDR1 and CDR2 (germline): SGHAT, FQNNGV. The chain recombines TRBV11-2 with TRBJ2-7; D unclear. This sequence was found in an adult with an advanced solid tumor such as melanoma, head and neck, liver or kidney cancer. The specimen was CD4+ or CD8+ T cells sorted from blood, collected in a trial of the OX40 agonist ivuxolimab. The CDR3 region is CASSYGRSSYEQYF. In DNA form, the CDR3 reads TGTGCCAGCAGCTACGGGCGTAGCTCCTACGAGCAGTACTTC.